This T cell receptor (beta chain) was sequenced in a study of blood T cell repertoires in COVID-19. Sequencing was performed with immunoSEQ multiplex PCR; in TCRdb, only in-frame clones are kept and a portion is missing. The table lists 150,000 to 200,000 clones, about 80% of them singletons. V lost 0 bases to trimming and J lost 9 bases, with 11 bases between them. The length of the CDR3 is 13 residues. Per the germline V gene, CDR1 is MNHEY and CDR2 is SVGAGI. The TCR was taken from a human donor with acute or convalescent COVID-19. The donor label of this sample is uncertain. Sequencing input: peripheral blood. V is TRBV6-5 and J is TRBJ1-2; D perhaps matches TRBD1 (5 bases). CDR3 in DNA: TGTGCCAGCAGTTACTCCAAGGACAACAGCTACACCTTC. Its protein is CASSYSKDNSYTF.